This T cell receptor (beta chain) is drawn from a study of a mutant IDH1 vaccine in newly diagnosed glioma. Study overall: Pretreatment consisted of radiotherapy, temozolomide, or both, with most receiving both.

Profiling relied on immunoSEQ multiplex PCR, and the TCRdb table lists in-frame clones only, not all of them. This table holds under 45,000 clones, roughly four fifths found once. About this clone itself: Its antigen is not identified.

Per germline, CDR1 SQVTM and CDR2 ANQGSEA. The V end lost 1 base, the J end lost 2 bases, and 14 bases lay between the germline ends. There are 15 residues in the CDR3. Stated time point: week 5, during vaccination. Topical imiquimod accompanied each vaccine dose, which consisted of 300 ug of mutant IDH1 20-mer peptide. New WHO grade 3 or 4 astrocytomas that were IDH1-mutant and ATRX-lost occurred in the donors. The V and J genes are TRBV29-1 and TRBJ2-5; no definite D call. This TCR was sampled from a man between 45 and 60 years old with glioma. Specimen: PBMCs, collected from a glioma patient whose treatment included an IDH1 peptide vaccine. CDR3 protein: CSVEVPFGAQETQYF. The CDR3 DNA sequence: TGCAGCGTTGAAGTTCCCTTCGGAGCACAAGAGACCCAGTACTTC.